Given below is one T cell receptor beta chain in context. Its antigen is not yet known. The input lacks base qualities; no much larger clone sits a single base away. This sample stems from a study of T cell responses to AZD1222 COVID-19 vaccine (dated by TCRdb to the early 2020s). Regarding the complete study: TCR sequencing covered some 250 trial participants: roughly 200 given two doses of AZD1222 and 26 given two doses of MenACWY control vaccine. Trial participants were enrolled into age subgroups of 18-55, 56-69 and 70-plus years, which contained approximately 150, 28 and 58 TCR-sequenced participants, respectively. What the study reported, not specific to this receptor: Participants were mostly white British, with more females than males. The authors suggested clonal diversity may have been underestimated. Because no day 14 peak-response samples were available, repertoires were characterized only after the peak T cell response. The vaccine-associated CD4 TCRs covered the entire spike protein, and the dominant responses fell in regions 160-218 and 743-854. The 56-69-year group was small, and its depth increase did not reach significance, likely because of low power. Nearly half of unique spike-specific TCRs reportedly recognized epitopes outside regions mutated in the B.1.351 and B.1.1.7 variants. A significant rise in spike-specific TCR breadth and depth was observed after two AZD1222 doses relative to day 0 and relative to MenACWY recipients. Conclusions about previously exposed vaccinees were limited because only a handful of AZD1222 recipients were SARS-CoV-2 seropositive at baseline.

The CDR3 regions of human TCRbeta chains were subjected to immunosequencing. As for the original processing: TCRs in the repertoires were compared against a reference library of SARS-CoV-2-specific TCRs that had been generated with the MIRA antigen-specificity platform. Breadth was defined as the fraction of unique TCRs that were SARS-CoV-2-associated. Depth was defined as the fraction of total T cells that were SARS-CoV-2-associated. Using the MIRA data, each spike-specific TCR was mapped to the spike region that the TCR reacts to and placed in a CD4 or CD8 class. Log10-transformed breadth and depth values were compared by one-way ANOVA with Sidak's multiple comparisons tests. As stored in TCRdb, this immuneACCESS dataset retains in-frame rearrangements with V and J assigned. A fraction of the clones does not appear; measured against another copy, unresolved V genes explain less than half of the discrepancy, and the remainder lacks a known reason. V and J calls and clone size are copied from that table; D and trimming were computed from the DNA. The sample has 78,000 or so clones on record, about three quarters of them singletons. Together, the top ten hold around 48% of the sample.

According to the study, the label for this sample's time point signals: about 28 days (+/-7) after the second vaccine dose. AZD1222 recipients with second doses at about 4 weeks or about 12 weeks were pooled, because spike-specific TCR depth and breadth did not differ between schedules. Vaccinee samples were obtained from the UK trials COV001 and COV002, which included a single-blind randomized controlled phase 2/3 trial of AZD1222 (ChAdOx1 nCoV-19) in healthy adults. For TCRbeta chain sequencing, PBMC samples were collected from trial participants at day 0 and at day 28 after the second dose. The sequences come from peripheral blood, collected 28 days after the second AZD1222 dose. This TCR was recovered from an adult who received the AZD1222 COVID-19 vaccine.

The CDR3 region reads CASKDGSGANVLTF. The DNA reads as follows: TGTGCCAGCAAGGACGGCTCTGGGGCCAACGTCCTGACTTTC. The chain is encoded by TRBV28 joined to TRBJ2-6, with no confidently assigned D gene. V is reduced by 7 bases and J by 0 bases, leaving a spacing of 7 bases between them. The CDR3 starts with the cysteine, ends with the phenylalanine, and has 14 residues. Just CDR3 DNA is preserved here, 42 bases in frame from base 1. Reading the germline V gene gives CDR1 MDHEN and CDR2 SYDVKM.